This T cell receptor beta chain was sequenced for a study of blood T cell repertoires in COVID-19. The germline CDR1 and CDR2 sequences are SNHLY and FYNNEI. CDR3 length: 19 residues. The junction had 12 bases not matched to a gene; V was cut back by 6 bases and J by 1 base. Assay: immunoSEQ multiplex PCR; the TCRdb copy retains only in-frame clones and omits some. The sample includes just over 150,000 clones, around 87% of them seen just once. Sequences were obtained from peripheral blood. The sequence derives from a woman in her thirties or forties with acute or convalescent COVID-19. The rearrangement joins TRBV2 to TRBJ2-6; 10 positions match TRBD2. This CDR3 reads CASREGLARSESGANVLTF. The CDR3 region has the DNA TGTGCCAGCAGGGAGGGACTAGCGAGATCAGAATCTGGGGCCAACGTCCTGACTTTC. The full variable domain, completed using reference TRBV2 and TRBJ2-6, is EPEVTQTPSHQVTQMGQEVILRCVPISNHLYFYWYRQILGQKVEFLVSFYNNEISEKSEIFDDQFSVERPDGSNFTLKIRSTKLEDSAMYFCASREGLARSESGANVLTFGAGSRLTVL.